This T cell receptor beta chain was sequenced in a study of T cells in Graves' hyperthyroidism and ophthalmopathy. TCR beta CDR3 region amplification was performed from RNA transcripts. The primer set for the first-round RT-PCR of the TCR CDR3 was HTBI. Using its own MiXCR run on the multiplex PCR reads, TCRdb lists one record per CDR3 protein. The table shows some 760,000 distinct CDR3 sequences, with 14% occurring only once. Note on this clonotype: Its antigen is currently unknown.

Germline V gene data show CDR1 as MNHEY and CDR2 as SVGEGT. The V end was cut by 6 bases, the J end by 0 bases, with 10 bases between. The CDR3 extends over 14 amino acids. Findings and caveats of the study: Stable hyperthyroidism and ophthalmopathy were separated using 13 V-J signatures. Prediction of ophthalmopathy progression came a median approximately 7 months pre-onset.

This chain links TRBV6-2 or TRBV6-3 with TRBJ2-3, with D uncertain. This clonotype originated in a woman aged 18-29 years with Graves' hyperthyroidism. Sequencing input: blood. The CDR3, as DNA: TGTGCCAGCAGGCCCTTATCTAGCACAGATACGCAGTATTTT. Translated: CASRPLSSTDTQYF.